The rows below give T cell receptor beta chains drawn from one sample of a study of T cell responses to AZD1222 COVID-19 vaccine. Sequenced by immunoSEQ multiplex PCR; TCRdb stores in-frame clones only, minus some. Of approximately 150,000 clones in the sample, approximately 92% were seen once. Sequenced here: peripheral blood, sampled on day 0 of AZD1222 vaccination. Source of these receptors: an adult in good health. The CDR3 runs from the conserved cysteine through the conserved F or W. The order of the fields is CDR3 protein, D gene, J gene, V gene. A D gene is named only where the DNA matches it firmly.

CDR3: CAIGKGDEKLFF
D: -
J: TRBJ1-4
V: TRBV10-3

CDR3: CASTPGRNEKLFF
D: -
J: TRBJ1-4
V: TRBV21-1

CDR3: CASRPLAANRFNEQFF
D: TRBD2
J: TRBJ2-1
V: TRBV3-1/TRBV3-2

CDR3: CASRDLGANEKLFF
D: -
J: TRBJ1-4
V: TRBV4-1

CDR3: CASSVEQRYQETQYF
D: -
J: TRBJ2-5
V: TRBV9

CDR3: CASSVVSGGVQETQYF
D: -
J: TRBJ2-5
V: TRBV9

CDR3: CASSGTSGHNEQFF
D: TRBD2
J: TRBJ2-1
V: TRBV7-3

CDR3: CSVEGTGTGNTIYF
D: TRBD1
J: TRBJ1-3
V: TRBV29-1

CDR3: CASSLEGGNQPQHF
D: -
J: TRBJ1-5
V: TRBV5-1

CDR3: CASSLGQDSNQPQHF
D: -
J: TRBJ1-5
V: TRBV7-8

CDR3: CASSLYRGNQPQHF
D: -
J: TRBJ1-5
V: TRBV28

CDR3: CASSLERTSLRPYF
D: -
J: TRBJ2-7
V: TRBV11-1

CDR3: CASSFWQGGSSYEQYF
D: TRBD1
J: TRBJ2-7
V: TRBV7-2

CDR3: CASSQDFNAGPNEQFF
D: -
J: TRBJ2-1
V: TRBV4-3

CDR3: CASSQVQNSYNSPLHF
D: -
J: TRBJ1-6
V: TRBV4-1

CDR3: CASSLESRAGGELFF
D: -
J: TRBJ2-2
V: TRBV5-1

CDR3: CASRSQGSNYGYTF
D: -
J: TRBJ1-2
V: TRBV2

CDR3: CASSIGVPDTQYF
D: -
J: TRBJ2-3
V: TRBV19

CDR3: CASSGGGGLNSLNRTDTQYF
D: -
J: TRBJ2-3
V: TRBV21-1

CDR3: CASRTGGTSGTDTQYF
D: TRBD2
J: TRBJ2-3
V: TRBV5-4

CDR3: CASSLGNSGVSSYNEQFF
D: TRBD2
J: TRBJ2-1
V: TRBV9

CDR3: CASSPIAGGGTDTQYF
D: TRBD2
J: TRBJ2-3
V: TRBV11-2

CDR3: CASGLVQKDYQNTGELFF
D: -
J: TRBJ2-2
V: TRBV12-5